This T cell receptor (beta chain) was observed in a study of memory CD4+ T cells and cytomegalovirus serostatus (dated by TCRdb to between 2018 and 2021). For the study in its entirety: A total of some 35 healthy Belgian adults, of whom 9 were CMV seropositive and 24 were CMV seronegative, were included in the cohort. To replicate a published TCR-based CMV serostatus classifier, the study sequenced CD4+ memory TCRbeta repertoires from a Belgian cohort whose cytomegalovirus serostatus was known.

Note on this clone: What this receptor recognizes is not known. Within one base of it there is no much larger clone, and no base qualities were kept.

The Quick-DNA Microprep Kit was used to extract genomic DNA from the sorted cells. Amplification of TCRbeta DNA was done with the immunoSEQ hsTCRbeta kit, following the protocol from the manufacturer. TCRbeta libraries were sequenced on an Illumina MiSeq instrument. Regarding the original processing steps: Removing out-of-frame sequences left 2,204,828 distinct TCRbeta sequences, an average of around 70,000 per individual. Two values were used to score each individual: the count of around 150 previously reported CMV-associated TCRbeta sequences and the total count of productive distinct TCRbeta sequences. A beta-binomial model was reimplemented in Python, and random forests from scikit-learn, run with default parameters, were trained on data from the US cohort. Classifier performance on the Belgian cohort was summarized as median AUC with percentile confidence intervals calculated over 10,000 bootstrap iterations. Drawn from immuneACCESS, this table holds only the in-frame rearrangements with V and J called that TCRdb kept. Clones are partly lost; checked studies trace under half to an unresolved V gene and leave the rest unexplained. Clone size and the V and J calls come from that table; the DNA yielded D and trimming. The sample table records 84,000 or so clones; 65% to 85% of these occur just once. The ten top clones hold roughly 0.8% of the sample.

Findings and caveats that apply to the study as a whole: On the Belgian cohort, the classifier built on the original framework reached a median bootstrapped AUC of nearly 0.96, with a 95% CI of 0.76-1.00. For CMV serostatus prediction, a median bootstrapped AUC of 0.95 was reached with the original framework, and a median bootstrapped AUC of 0.91 was reached with a US-trained random forest. Only CD4+CD45RO+ memory cells were sequenced, unlike the original study, which covered naive and memory CD4+ and CD8+ populations. The results were interpreted as suggesting that the CMV-associated TCR signature is mostly present in the CD4+ memory repertoire. Among the 150 to 200 previously reported CMV-associated TCRbeta sequences, some 67 showed up in the CD4+ memory repertoires, with each one found in between one and five individuals.

A FACSAria II was used to sort memory CD4+ T cells, defined as single viable CD3+CD4+CD8-CD45RO+ cells. CMV serostatus was determined using a Roche Elecsys assay that detects serum IgG against CMV pp150, pp28, p38 and p52. After thawing, total CD4+ T cells were enriched by positive selection with CD4 magnetic microbeads. The samples came from a different study that was designed specifically to examine the CD4+ T cell memory repertoire. Peripheral blood mononuclear cells were isolated and cryopreserved according to standard operating procedures, and serum was kept at -80 degrees C. The staining used CD3-PerCP (BW264/56), CD4-APC (RPA-T4), CD45RO-PE (UCHT1) and CD8-Pacific Orange (3B5) antibodies, and Sytox blue was used to exclude non-viable cells. Trimming takes 5 bases from V and 6 bases from J, and the germline ends sit 11 bases apart. CDR1 and CDR2 were assigned from the germline V gene as SGHTA and FQGNSA. Counted from cysteine to phenylalanine, this CDR3 has 12 amino acids. The retained sequence is limited to the CDR3, 36 bases, with the frame set at the first base.

The sample comprised memory CD4+ T cells from blood. Recombination joined TRBV7-2 with TRBJ2-7; confidence is insufficient to name the D gene. The receptor comes from an adult in good health and CMV-seronegative. CDR3 region: CASSIQAGEQYF. The sequenced DNA: TGTGCCAGCAGCATCCAGGCAGGCGAGCAGTACTTC.